This passage covers 26 T cell receptor beta chains from one sample sequenced in a study of vaccination effects on CD4 cells after COVID-19. For these receptors, no antigen is known. Libraries were prepared by immunoSEQ multiplex PCR; TCRdb keeps only in-frame clonotypes and omits some of them. The table has tens of thousands of clones, roughly three quarters seen once; the top ten hold roughly 4%. Peptide-pool stimulation followed by sequencing identified expanded antigen-specific CD4+ clonotypes in the ViraFEST assay. Following an approximately 9-day culture, CD4+ T cells were purified. Nobody among the vaccine recipients had prior SARS-CoV-2 infection (nucleocapsid antibodies were negative). Sequencing used CD4+ T cells from PBMCs cultured with HCoV-OC43 spike peptides, obtained before COVID-19 vaccination. The sample's subset: HCoV-OC43 spike overlapping peptide pool stimulation. The origin of the receptors is a human donor who received a COVID-19 vaccine.

The rearrangement joins TRBV29-1 to TRBJ1-1; 8 bases are a match to TRBD1. CDR1 SQVTM and CDR2 ANQGSEA come from the germline V gene. This CDR3 spans 13 amino acids. Unmatched junction bases numbered 3, after V lost 6 bases and J lost 0 bases. The CDR3 loop reads CSVDRGLNTEAFF. Written as DNA, the CDR3 is TGCAGCGTCGACAGGGGTTTGAACACTGAAGCTTTCTTT.

This clone was observed a few times. The chain links TRBV4-1 to TRBJ1-5, with TRBD1 identical over 7 bases. The trim removed 0 bases at V and 0 bases at J, leaving 11 bases unmatched. Looked up from germline, CDR1 is MGHRA and CDR2 is YSYEKL. The CDR3 is made up of 19 amino acids. The CDR3 loop is CASSQDPPGGRYSNQPQHF. CDR3 nucleotides: TGCGCCAGCAGCCAAGATCCGCCAGGGGGTCGGTATAGCAATCAGCCCCAGCATTTT.

J is TRBJ2-7 and V is TRBV5-5; unclear D gene. CDR1 is SGHKS, CDR2 YYEKEE, per germline (reference sequence). V dropped 8 bases and J dropped 2 bases, with 17 bases sitting between them. This CDR3 spans 14 amino acids. The CDR3 DNA follows: TGTGCCAGTTCTGTCGCGTATACAGCCTACGAGCAGTACGTC. The encoded protein is CASSVAYTAYEQYV.

This clone was seen more than once but under ten times. Because the CDR3 is missing its conserved closing phenylalanine or tryptophan, this is likely a read error. The limits of the CDR3 on the DNA are not certain, so only TCRdb's listed CDR3 is given. This sequence joins TRBV21-1 and TRBJ2-7. TRBV21-1 is assigned pseudogene status. Including both end residues, the CDR3 is 8 amino acids long. CDR3 in amino acids: CASMRGLH.

The chain combines TRBV5-1 with TRBJ2-5; D not certain. Per germline, CDR1 SGHRS and CDR2 YFSETQ. This CDR3 has 15 amino acids. The V end was cut by 1 base, the J end by 1 base, with 11 bases between. The CDR3 reads CASSLRPGLQETQYF. Written as DNA, the CDR3 is TGCGCCAGCAGCTTGAGACCCGGCCTCCAAGAGACCCAGTACTTC. Based on the CDR3 plus reference TRBV5-1 and TRBJ2-5, the full variable domain is KAGVTQTPRYLIKTRGQQVTLSCSPISGHRSVSWYQQTPGQGLQFLFEYFSETQRNKGNFPGRFSGRQFSNSRSEMNVSTLELGDSALYLCASSLRPGLQETQYFGPGTRLLVL.

V usage is TRBV30 and J usage is TRBJ2-5, with TRBD2 as a possible D gene (5 bases). The CDR3 totals 13 residues. The V end lost 0 bases, the J end lost 2 bases, and 7 bases lay between the germline ends. Germline lookup yields CDR1 GTSNPN and CDR2 SVGIG (reference sequence). In DNA, the CDR3 is TGTGCCTGGAGTGTCGGACTTCAAGAGACCCAGTACTTC. This translates into CAWSVGLQETQYF. Full variable domain (rest looked up from reference TRBV30 and TRBJ2-5): SQTIHQWPATLVQPVGSPLSLECTVEGTSNPNLYWYRQAAGRGLQLLFYSVGIGQISSEVPQNLSASRPQDRQFILSSKKLLLSDSGFYLCAWSVGLQETQYFGPGTRLLVL.

This chain links TRBV14 with TRBJ2-2; D possibly corresponds to TRBD2 (7 bases). The V and J ends lost 0 bases and 4 bases respectively, with 12 bases between them. The CDR3 totals 16 residues. Germline CDR1 and CDR2: SGHDN and FVKESK. CDR3 sequence (DNA): TGTGCCAGCAGCCAAGATTCGGGGGGCCGCACCGGGGAGCTGTTTTTT. Translated, it gives CASSQDSGGRTGELFF.

V usage is TRBV5-4 and J usage is TRBJ1-1; TRBD1 matches 7 bases. The CDR3 sequence is 13 residues long. Germline lookup yields CDR1 SGHNT and CDR2 YYREEE (reference sequence). Trimming took 7 bases from V and 4 from J; bases not matched to a gene: 7. In nucleotides, the CDR3 is TGTGCCAGCCCTGAAGGGGGCACCACTGAAGCTTTCTTT. This translates into CASPEGGTTEAFF.

As to this clone: The junction departs from the called germline gene at one end, perhaps through a read error. The chain recombines TRBV20-1 with TRBJ1-2; D unresolved. Germline values: CDR1 DFQATT, CDR2 SNEGSKA (reference sequence). The CDR3 sequence is 11 residues long. The CDR3 protein is CSAGENYGYTF. CDR3 sequence (DNA): TGCAGTGCTGGAGAAAACTATGGCTACACCTTC.

This clone was detected only once. The rearrangement uses TRBV12-5 and TRBJ1-5; maybe TRBD1 (5 bases). Trimming removed 1 base from V and 1 base from J, with 14 bases in between. The germline CDR1 and CDR2 sequences are LGHNT and FRNRAP. This CDR3 contains 17 residues. As DNA, the CDR3 is TGTGCTAGTGGTTTGGCAGGGTTCATTCAGAGCAATCAGCCCCAGCATTTT. It yields the protein CASGLAGFIQSNQPQHF.

The J gene is TRBJ2-5, the V gene TRBV15; no clear D gene. The CDR3 spans 15 residues. The germline V gene has CDR1 LNHNV and CDR2 YYDKDF (reference sequence). Trimming removed 0 bases at V and 5 bases at J, with 13 bases between. The CDR3 coding sequence is TGTGCCACCAGCAGAGATTGGGCTAGTTTGGAGACCCAGTACTTC. Translation gives CATSRDWASLETQYF.

This chain uses TRBV28 with TRBJ2-7; a weak D match, TRBD2 (5 bases). The length of the CDR3 is 13 residues. The germline CDR1 and CDR2 sequences are MDHEN and SYDVKM. Trimming removed 2 bases at V and 5 bases at J, with 10 bases between. CDR3 in amino acids: CASSLGGNNEQYV. In DNA form, the CDR3 reads TGTGCCAGCAGTTTAGGAGGAAACAACGAGCAGTACGTC.

The chain recombines TRBV5-4 with TRBJ2-3; 9 bases are a match to TRBD2. CDR3 length equals 14 residues. CDR1 is SGHNT and CDR2 is YYREEE in the germline V gene (reference sequence). Unmatched junction bases numbered 6, after V lost 6 bases and J lost 4 bases. The CDR3: CASTTGLASDTQYF. CDR3 nucleotides: TGTGCCAGCACCACGGGACTAGCATCAGATACGCAGTATTTT.

The V gene is TRBV19, the J gene TRBJ2-2; 8 nucleotides agree with TRBD2. The CDR3 covers 17 residues. J was trimmed by 2 bases and V by 6 bases; bases with no gene match: 11. The germline CDR1 and CDR2 sequences are LNHDA and SQIVND (reference sequence). Here the CDR3 reads CASRTGGGGQNTGELFF. In DNA form, the CDR3 reads TGTGCCAGTAGGACCGGGGGGGGAGGGCAAAACACCGGGGAGCTGTTTTTT. Supplemented by reference TRBV19 and TRBJ2-2, the full variable domain reads DGGITQSPKYLFRKEGQNVTLSCEQNLNHDAMYWYRQDPGQGLRLIYYSQIVNDFQKGDIAEGYSVSREKKESFPLTVTSAQKNPTAFYLCASRTGGGGQNTGELFFGEGSRLTVL.

The chain has TRBV5-1 and TRBJ2-2; D ambiguous. V was shortened by 4 bases and J by 3 bases, with 10 bases between the two germline ends. The germline V gene has CDR1 SGHRS and CDR2 YFSETQ. The CDR3 spans 14 residues. The CDR3 region is CASSPGQYTGELFF. In DNA, the CDR3 is TGCGCCAGCAGCCCCGGGCAGTACACCGGGGAGCTGTTTTTT.

This chain links TRBV5-4 with TRBJ2-5; a possible D gene is TRBD2 (6 bases). Germline lookup yields CDR1 SGHNT and CDR2 YYREEE (reference sequence). The CDR3 contains 13 residues. Trimming removed 0 bases at V and 7 bases at J, with 10 bases between. CDR3 DNA sequence: TGTGCCAGCAGCTTGGGGGGGGTCGGGACCCAGTACTTC. It codes for CASSLGGVGTQYF.

This clone was observed a handful of times. V and J are TRBV4-2 and TRBJ2-2; tentatively, D is TRBD1 (5 bases). CDR3 length: 14 amino acids. Trimming removed 6 bases at V and 1 base at J, with 9 bases between. Germline CDR1 and CDR2: LGHNA and YNFKEQ. CDR3: CASRLTGNTGELFF. CDR3 nucleotide sequence: TGTGCCAGCAGGCTAACAGGGAACACCGGGGAGCTGTTTTTT.

This sequence joins TRBV24-1 and TRBJ2-1; 10 nucleotides agree with TRBD1. V trimming: 3 bases; J trimming: 7 bases; junction bases outside the gene matches: 8. Germline V gene sequence: CDR1 KGHDR, CDR2 SFDVKD. The CDR3 covers 16 residues. CDR3 nucleotides: TGTGCCACCAGTGATCCCAGACAGGGGGCGGGAAATGAGCAGTTCTTC. Amino acid sequence: CATSDPRQGAGNEQFF.

The genes are TRBV7-9 and TRBJ1-1, with D possibly TRBD1 on 5 matching bases. Germline CDR1 is SEHNR and CDR2 is FQNEAQ (reference sequence). Trimming cost V 2 bases and J 0 bases, with 13 bases left between them. This CDR3 region has 16 residues. CDR3: CASSLIGGTLNTEAFF. CDR3 bases: TGTGCCAGCAGCTTAATCGGGGGAACTTTGAACACTGAAGCTTTCTTT.

On this clone itself: The junction differs from germline at one of its ends, possibly a read error. The chain carries TRBV6-1 and TRBJ1-3; D may be TRBD1 (5 bases). This CDR3 is 15 amino acids long. Germline loops: CDR1 MNHNS, CDR2 SASEGT. This CDR3 reads CASSEDRRSGNTIYF. In DNA, the CDR3 is TGTGCCAGCAGCGAAGACAGACGCTCTGGAAACACCATATATTTT.

The chain is built from TRBV2 and TRBJ2-2, with 10 nucleotides matching TRBD1. The junction had 12 bases not matched to a gene; V was cut back by 6 bases and J by 5 bases. The CDR3 has 17 residues. Germline assignment: CDR1 SNHLY and CDR2 FYNNEI. The CDR3 loop is CASSRDRGQPGTGELFF. The CDR3 DNA is TGTGCCAGCAGCCGAGACAGGGGGCAGCCCGGGACCGGGGAGCTGTTTTTT.

A remark on this clone: Additional DNA sequences in this sample encode the identical CDR3. The rearrangement joins TRBV5-1 to TRBJ1-5, with D unresolved. Germline-derived CDR1 and CDR2 are SGHRS and YFSETQ. The CDR3 has 15 amino acids. Trimming took off 0 bases at V and 0 bases at J, with 7 bases between the two ends. Here the CDR3 reads CASSLGTHSNQPQHF. DNA of the CDR3: TGCGCCAGCAGCTTGGGCACCCATAGCAATCAGCCCCAGCATTTT.

CDR3 protein: CASSLWGPGSSGANVLTF. Written as DNA, the CDR3 is TGTGCCAGCAGTTTATGGGGGCCGGGGTCCTCTGGGGCCAACGTCCTGACTTTC. The chain is built from TRBV28 and TRBJ2-6, with D possibly being TRBD1 or TRBD2 (5 bases each). This CDR3 has 18 amino acids. The germline CDR1 and CDR2 sequences are MDHEN and SYDVKM. Trimming stripped 0 bases from V and 0 bases from J, with 12 bases between.

In the case of this clone: The same CDR3 can be traced to other DNA sequences in this sample. CDR3 DNA sequence: TGCAGTGCTAACCGGGGGAATGAGCAGTTCTTC. This encodes CSANRGNEQFF. This rearrangement joins TRBV20-1 to TRBJ2-1; the D gene is possibly TRBD2 (6 bases). V was cut by 4 bases and J by 7 bases, with 8 bases left in between. Per germline, CDR1 DFQATT and CDR2 SNEGSKA (reference sequence). The CDR3 length is 11 residues.

This clone was counted only a few times. The chain uses TRBV28 and TRBJ1-2; 7 bases agree with TRBD1. Germline V gene sequence: CDR1 MDHEN, CDR2 SYDVKM. The CDR3 is made up of 13 amino acids. With 2 bases clipped from V and 6 bases from J, the junction kept 3 bases outside the gene matches. CDR3 protein: CASSLDRVHGYTF. CDR3 nucleotide sequence: TGTGCCAGCAGTTTAGACAGGGTGCATGGCTACACCTTC.

The chain carries TRBV5-6 and TRBJ1-1, with D possibly matching TRBD1 (5 bases). Germline V gene data show CDR1 as SGHDT and CDR2 as YYEEEE. Trimming cost V 1 base and J 5 bases, with 9 bases left between them. CDR3 size: 13 residues. The CDR3 bases are TGTGCCAGCAGCTTGTCGGGGGGAACTGAAGCTTTCTTT. Its protein is CASSLSGGTEAFF.